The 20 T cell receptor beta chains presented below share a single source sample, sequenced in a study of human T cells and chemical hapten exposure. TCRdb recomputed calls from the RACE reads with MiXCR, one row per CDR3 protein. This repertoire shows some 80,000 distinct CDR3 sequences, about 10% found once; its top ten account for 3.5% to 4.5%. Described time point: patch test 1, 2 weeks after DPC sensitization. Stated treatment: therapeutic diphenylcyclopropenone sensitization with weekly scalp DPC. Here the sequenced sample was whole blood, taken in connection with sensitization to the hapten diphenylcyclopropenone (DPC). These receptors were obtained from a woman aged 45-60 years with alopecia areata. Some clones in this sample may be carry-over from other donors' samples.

The CDR3 is CSVEYRQGLANYGYTF. In nucleotides, the CDR3 is TGCAGCGTTGAATACAGGCAGGGGCTGGCTAACTATGGCTACACCTTC. The chain recombines TRBV29-1 with TRBJ1-2, with a tentative D call TRBD1 (6 bases). With 2 bases removed from V and 0 bases from J, the gap between germline ends came to 16 bases. This CDR3 is 16 amino acids long. Germline V CDR1 and CDR2: SQVTM, ANQGSEA.

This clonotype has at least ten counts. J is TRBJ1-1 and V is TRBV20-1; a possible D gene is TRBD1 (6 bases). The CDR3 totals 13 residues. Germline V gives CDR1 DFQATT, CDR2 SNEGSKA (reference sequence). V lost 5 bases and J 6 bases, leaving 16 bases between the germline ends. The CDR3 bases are TGCAGTGCTCTGGGGGCCCTAGTCCCTGAAGCTTTCTTT. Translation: CSALGALVPEAFF.

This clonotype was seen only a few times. The CDR3 loop is CASSLVGSYNEQFF. The CDR3 DNA follows: TGTGCCAGCAGCTTAGTGGGCAGCTACAATGAGCAGTTCTTC. This chain uses TRBV7-2 with TRBJ2-1; D remains unclear. V lost 1 base and J 3 bases, leaving 7 bases between the germline ends. CDR1 SGHTA and CDR2 FQGNSA come from the germline V gene. This CDR3 region has 14 residues.

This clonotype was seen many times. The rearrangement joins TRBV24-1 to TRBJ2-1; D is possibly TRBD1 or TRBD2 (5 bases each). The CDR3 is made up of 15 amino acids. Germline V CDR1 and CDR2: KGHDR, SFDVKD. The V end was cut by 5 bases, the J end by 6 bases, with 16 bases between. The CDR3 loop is CATSGYWGTLNEQFF. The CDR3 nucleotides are TGTGCCACCAGTGGGTACTGGGGGACCCTCAATGAGCAGTTCTTC.

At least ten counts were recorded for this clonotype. The DNA for the CDR3 is TGTGCCAGTCTGAGGGAGGGCCGGGATACGCAGTATTTT. Its protein product is CASLREGRDTQYF. This chain connects TRBV11-2 to TRBJ2-3; 7 bases fit TRBD2. This CDR3 spans 13 amino acids. Germline CDR1 and CDR2: SGHAT and FQNNGV. V was pared by 9 bases and J by 6 bases, with 9 bases of the junction left unmatched.

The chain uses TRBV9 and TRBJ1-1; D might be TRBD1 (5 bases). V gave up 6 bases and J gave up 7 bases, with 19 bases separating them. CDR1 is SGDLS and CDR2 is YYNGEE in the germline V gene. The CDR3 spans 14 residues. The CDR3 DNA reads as TGTGCCAGCACCCTACTTGGGCAGGGTGGTGAAGCTTTCTTT. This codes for CASTLLGQGGEAFF. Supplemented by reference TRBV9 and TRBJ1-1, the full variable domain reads DSGVTQTPKHLITATGQRVTLRCSPRSGDLSVYWYQQSLDQGLQFLIQYYNGEERAKGNILERFSAQQFPDLHSELNLSSLELGDSALYFCASTLLGQGGEAFFGQGTRLTVV.

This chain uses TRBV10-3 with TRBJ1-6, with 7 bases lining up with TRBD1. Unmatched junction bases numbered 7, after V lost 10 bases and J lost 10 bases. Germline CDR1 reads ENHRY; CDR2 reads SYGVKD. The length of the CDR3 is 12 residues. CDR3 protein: CASGLGQSPLHF. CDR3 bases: TGTGCCAGCGGTTTGGGACAGTCACCCCTCCACTTT.

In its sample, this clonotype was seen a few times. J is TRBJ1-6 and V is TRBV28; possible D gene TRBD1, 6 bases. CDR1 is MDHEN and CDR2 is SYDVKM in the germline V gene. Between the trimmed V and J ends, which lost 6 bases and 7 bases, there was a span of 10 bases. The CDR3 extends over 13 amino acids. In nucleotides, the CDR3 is TGTGCCAGCAGGGGACAACCCAATTCACCCCTCCACTTT. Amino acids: CASRGQPNSPLHF.

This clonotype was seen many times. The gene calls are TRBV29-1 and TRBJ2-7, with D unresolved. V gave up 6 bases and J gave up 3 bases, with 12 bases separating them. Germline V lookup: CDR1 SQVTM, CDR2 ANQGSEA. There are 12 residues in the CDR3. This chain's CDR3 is CSVGGLGYEQYF. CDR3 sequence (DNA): TGCAGCGTCGGCGGTCTTGGCTACGAGCAGTACTTC.

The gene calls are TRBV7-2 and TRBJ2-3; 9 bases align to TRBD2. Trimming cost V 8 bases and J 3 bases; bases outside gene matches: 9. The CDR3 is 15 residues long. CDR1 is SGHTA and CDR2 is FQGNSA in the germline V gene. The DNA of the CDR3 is TGTGCCAGCCTCCGCGATAGCGGGGGTACAGATACGCAGTATTTT. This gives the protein CASLRDSGGTDTQYF.

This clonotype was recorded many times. The CDR3 reads CASSVAPAGWNEQFF. CDR3 coding DNA: TGTGCCAGCAGCGTAGCACCCGCCGGATGGAATGAGCAGTTCTTC. The V call is TRBV9, the J call TRBJ2-1, with D uncertain. The germline gives CDR1 SGDLS, CDR2 YYNGEE. The V and J ends lost 0 bases and 7 bases respectively, with 14 bases between them. The CDR3 runs 15 residues.

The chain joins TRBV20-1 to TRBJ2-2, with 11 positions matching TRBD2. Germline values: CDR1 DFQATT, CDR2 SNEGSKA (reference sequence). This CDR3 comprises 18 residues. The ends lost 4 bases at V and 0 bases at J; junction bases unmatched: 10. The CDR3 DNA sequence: TGCAGTGCTAAAAGACTAGCGGGGCGCTTAACGAACACCGGGGAGCTGTTTTTT. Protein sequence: CSAKRLAGRLTNTGELFF.

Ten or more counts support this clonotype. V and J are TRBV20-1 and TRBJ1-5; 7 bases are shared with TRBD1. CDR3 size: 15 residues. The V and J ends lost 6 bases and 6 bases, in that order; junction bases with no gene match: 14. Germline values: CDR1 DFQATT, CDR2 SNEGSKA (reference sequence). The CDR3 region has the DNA TGCAGTGCCCCATCGGAGGGGGCGCGGGGTCAGCCCCAGCATTTT. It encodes CSAPSEGARGQPQHF.

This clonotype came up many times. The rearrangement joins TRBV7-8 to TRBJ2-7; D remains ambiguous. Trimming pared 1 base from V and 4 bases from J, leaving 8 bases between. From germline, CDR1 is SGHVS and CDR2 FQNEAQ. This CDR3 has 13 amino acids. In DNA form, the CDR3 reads TGTGCCAGCAGCTTAGACAGAGGTTACGAGCAGTACTTC. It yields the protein CASSLDRGYEQYF.

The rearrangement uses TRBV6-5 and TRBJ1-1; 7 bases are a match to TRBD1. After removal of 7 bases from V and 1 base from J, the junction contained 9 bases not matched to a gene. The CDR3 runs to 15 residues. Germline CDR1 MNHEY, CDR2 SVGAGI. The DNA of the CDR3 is TGTGCCAGCACCCCTGGGGGACAGCCGAACACTGAAGCTTTCTTT. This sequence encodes CASTPGGQPNTEAFF.

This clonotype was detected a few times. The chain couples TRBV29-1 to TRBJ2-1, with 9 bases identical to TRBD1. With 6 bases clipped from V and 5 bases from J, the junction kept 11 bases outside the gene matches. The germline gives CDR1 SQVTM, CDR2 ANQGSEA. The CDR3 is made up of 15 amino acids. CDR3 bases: TGCAGCGTAGGAGGTCCGGGACAGGGTCACAATGAGCAGTTCTTC. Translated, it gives CSVGGPGQGHNEQFF.

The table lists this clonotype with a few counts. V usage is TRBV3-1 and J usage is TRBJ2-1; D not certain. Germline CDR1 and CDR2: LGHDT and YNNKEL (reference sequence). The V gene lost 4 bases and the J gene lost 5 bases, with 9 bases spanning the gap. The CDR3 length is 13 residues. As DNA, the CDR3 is TGTGCCAGCAGCCCCTCTACCGACAATGAGCAGTTCTTC. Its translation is CASSPSTDNEQFF.

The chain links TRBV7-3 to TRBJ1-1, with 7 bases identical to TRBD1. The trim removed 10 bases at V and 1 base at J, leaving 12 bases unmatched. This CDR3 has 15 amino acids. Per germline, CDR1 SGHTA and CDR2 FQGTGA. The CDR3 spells CATTLDGTANTEAFF. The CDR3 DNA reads TGTGCCACCACGTTAGATGGGACAGCGAACACTGAAGCTTTCTTT.

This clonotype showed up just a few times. The chain's CDR3 is CASSTSYPPDTQYF. CDR3 bases: TGTGCCAGCAGTACTAGTTACCCCCCGGATACGCAGTATTTT. The V call is TRBV28, the J call TRBJ2-3, with D perhaps TRBD2 (5 bases). From germline, CDR1 is MDHEN and CDR2 SYDVKM. The CDR3 loop spans 14 amino acids. The ends were cut back, 5 bases at V and 6 bases at J, with 15 bases in the middle.

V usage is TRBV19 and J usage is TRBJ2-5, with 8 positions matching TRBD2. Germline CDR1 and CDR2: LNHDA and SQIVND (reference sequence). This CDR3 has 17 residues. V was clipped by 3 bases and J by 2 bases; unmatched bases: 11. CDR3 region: CASSIGLRGGYQETQYF. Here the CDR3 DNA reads TGTGCCAGTAGTATCGGACTTCGGGGGGGATATCAAGAGACCCAGTACTTC.